Below, 17 T cell receptor beta chains from the same sample are listed, as sequenced in a study of T cells expressing NK-cell markers. Using the 5' RACE reads, TCRdb records one entry per CDR3 protein without DNA. The sample has over 150,000 distinct CDR3 sequences, and its top ten clones hold just over 20%. Sequencing input: blood T cells: a sorted CD56 or NKG2C T cell subset, CD4+ or CD8+ T cells, or bulk PBMC T cells (not recorded which). These receptors originate from a man between 18 and 69 years old in good health.

The chain carries TRBV6-6 and TRBJ2-1. The germline gives CDR1 MNHNY, CDR2 SVGAGI (reference sequence). CDR3 size: 13 residues. The CDR3 reads CASSSTTYNEQFF.

The genes are TRBV4-1 and TRBJ2-5; as DNA is missing, the TRBD1 call by TCRdb cannot be tested. The CDR3 runs 17 residues. Germline V gene lookup returns CDR1 MGHRA and CDR2 YSYEKL. CDR3 amino acids: CASSQDRWAGNQETQYF.

CDR3 loop: CASSVLGQANTGELFF. The chain links TRBV9 to TRBJ2-2; TCRdb indicates TRBD1, and absent DNA this call remains unverified. From germline, CDR1 is SGDLS and CDR2 YYNGEE. The CDR3 extends over 16 amino acids.

V and J are TRBV10-3 and TRBJ2-2. CDR1 is ENHRY, CDR2 SYGVKD, per germline. The CDR3 is 18 amino acids. CDR3 protein: CAISAQAAVGTNTGELFF.

The chain employs TRBV4-1 and TRBJ2-2; TCRdb's D call of TRBD2 is untestable without DNA. Germline assignment: CDR1 MGHRA and CDR2 YSYEKL. The CDR3 covers 16 residues. CDR3 loop: CASSQGLAANTGELFF.

This chain connects TRBV9 to TRBJ2-7. Germline V gene sequence: CDR1 SGDLS, CDR2 YYNGEE. The length of the CDR3 is 13 residues. The CDR3 here is CASSSPDSYEQYF. Supplemented by reference TRBV9 and TRBJ2-7, the full variable domain reads DSGVTQTPKHLITATGQRVTLRCSPRSGDLSVYWYQQSLDQGLQFLIQYYNGEERAKGNILERFSAQQFPDLHSELNLSSLELGDSALYFCASSSPDSYEQYFGPGTRLTVT.

The V call is TRBV6-5, the J call TRBJ2-2. The germline V gene has CDR1 MNHEY and CDR2 SVGAGI. This CDR3 spans 17 amino acids. The CDR3 spells CASSYSTGSARTGELFF.

V usage is TRBV20-1 and J usage is TRBJ1-1. The germline CDR1 and CDR2 sequences are DFQATT and SNEGSKA (reference sequence). The CDR3 is 14 amino acids. The CDR3 region is CSARDADMNTEAFF.

This chain uses TRBV19 with TRBJ1-1; TCRdb's assignment of TRBD1 cannot be checked, as there is no DNA. Germline V CDR1 and CDR2: LNHDA, SQIVND (reference sequence). There are 14 residues in the CDR3. CDR3 in amino acids: CASGTGERNTEAFF.

This chain's CDR3 is CATGGTGSYEQYF. The chain combines TRBV10-3 with TRBJ2-7; the D gene TCRdb calls, TRBD1, cannot be checked with no DNA. In germline, CDR1 is ENHRY, CDR2 SYGVKD. The CDR3 sequence is 13 residues long.

The chain has TRBV12-3 or TRBV12-4 and TRBJ1-5. The CDR3 length is 13 residues. The chain's CDR3 is CASSSAAFGPQHF.

V usage is TRBV19 and J usage is TRBJ2-3. CDR3 length equals 15 residues. The germline V gene has CDR1 LNHDA and CDR2 SQIVND (reference sequence). CDR3 sequence reads: CASSMATASTDTQYF.

This rearrangement joins TRBV7-9 to TRBJ1-5; TCRdb proposes TRBD1, but this gene call is untestable without DNA. Germline CDR1 and CDR2: SEHNR and FQNEAQ (reference sequence). This CDR3 is built from 13 residues. The CDR3 protein is CASSLPGTTPQHF. Drawing the rest from reference TRBV7-9 and TRBJ1-5, the complete variable domain is DTGVSQNPRHKITKRGQNVTFRCDPISEHNRLYWYRQTLGQGPEFLTYFQNEAQLEKSRLLSDRFSAERPKGSFSTLEIQRTEQGDSAMYLCASSLPGTTPQHFGDGTRLSIL.

The chain recombines TRBV19 with TRBJ1-5; TCRdb's D call of TRBD1 is untestable without DNA. Looked up from germline, CDR1 is LNHDA and CDR2 is SQIVND (reference sequence). This CDR3 spans 16 amino acids. CDR3 residues: CASSIRPGEVGQPQHF.

The chain employs TRBV11-2 and TRBJ2-3. This CDR3 region has 11 residues. The germline CDR1 and CDR2 sequences are SGHAT and FQNNGV. The CDR3 loop reads CASSPSDTQYF.

This chain joins TRBV7-9 and TRBJ1-4; TCRdb returns TRBD1, unconfirmable since there is no DNA. The length of the CDR3 is 13 residues. Per the germline V gene, CDR1 is SEHNR and CDR2 is FQNEAQ (reference sequence). This CDR3 reads CASSFGQGEKLFF.

The chain joins TRBV19 to TRBJ2-1; TCRdb proposes TRBD2, but this gene call is untestable without DNA. This CDR3 spans 12 amino acids. CDR1 LNHDA and CDR2 SQIVND come from the germline V gene (reference sequence). The CDR3 protein is CASKGSGGKQFF.